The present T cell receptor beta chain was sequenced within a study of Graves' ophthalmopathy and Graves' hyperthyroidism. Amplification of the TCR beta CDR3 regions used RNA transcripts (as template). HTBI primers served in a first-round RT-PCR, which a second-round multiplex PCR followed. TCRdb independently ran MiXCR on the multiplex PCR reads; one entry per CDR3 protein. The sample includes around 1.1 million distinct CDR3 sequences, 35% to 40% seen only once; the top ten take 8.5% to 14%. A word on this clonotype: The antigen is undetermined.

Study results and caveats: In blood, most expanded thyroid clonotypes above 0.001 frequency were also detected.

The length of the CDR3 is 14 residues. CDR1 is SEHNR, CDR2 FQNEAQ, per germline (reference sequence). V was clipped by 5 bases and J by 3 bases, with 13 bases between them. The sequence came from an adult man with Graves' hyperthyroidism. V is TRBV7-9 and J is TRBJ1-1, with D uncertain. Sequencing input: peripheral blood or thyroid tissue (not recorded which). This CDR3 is CASSVVPGDTEAFF. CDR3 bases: TGTGCCAGCAGCGTTGTCCCCGGAGACACTGAAGCTTTCTTT. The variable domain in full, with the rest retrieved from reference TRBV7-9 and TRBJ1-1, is DTGVSQNPRHKITKRGQNVTFRCDPISEHNRLYWYRQTLGQGPEFLTYFQNEAQLEKSRLLSDRFSAERPKGSFSTLEIQRTEQGDSAMYLCASSVVPGDTEAFFGQGTRLTVV.